These 2 T cell receptor beta chains were all obtained from the same sample, sequenced in a study of OX40 agonist ivuxolimab in advanced cancers. The table came from immunoSEQ multiplex PCR; TCRdb's copy has only in-frame clones and leaves some out. This table holds under 85,000 clones, around 85% found once. The sequencing here drew on CD4+ or CD8+ T cells sorted from blood, taken in a trial of the OX40 agonist ivuxolimab. These receptors were taken from an adult with an advanced solid tumor such as melanoma, head and neck, liver or kidney cancer.

J is TRBJ2-3 and V is TRBV5-1; no clear D gene. V was cut by 1 base and J by 3 bases, with 12 bases left in between. The germline CDR1 and CDR2 sequences are SGHRS and YFSETQ. The CDR3 is made up of 15 amino acids. CDR3 sequence: CASSLLALGTDTQYF. CDR3 nucleotides: TGCGCCAGCAGCTTGTTGGCCTTGGGAACAGATACGCAGTATTTT.

The J gene is TRBJ2-2, the V gene TRBV5-1, with D tentatively TRBD1 or TRBD2 (5 bases each). Germline V lookup: CDR1 SGHRS, CDR2 YFSETQ. The CDR3 contains 15 residues. V lost 7 bases, J lost 3 bases, and 16 bases lay in between. In nucleotides, the CDR3 is TGCGCCAGCGGGGGTATTCACGGGGACACCGGGGAGCTGTTTTTT. Translated, it gives CASGGIHGDTGELFF.